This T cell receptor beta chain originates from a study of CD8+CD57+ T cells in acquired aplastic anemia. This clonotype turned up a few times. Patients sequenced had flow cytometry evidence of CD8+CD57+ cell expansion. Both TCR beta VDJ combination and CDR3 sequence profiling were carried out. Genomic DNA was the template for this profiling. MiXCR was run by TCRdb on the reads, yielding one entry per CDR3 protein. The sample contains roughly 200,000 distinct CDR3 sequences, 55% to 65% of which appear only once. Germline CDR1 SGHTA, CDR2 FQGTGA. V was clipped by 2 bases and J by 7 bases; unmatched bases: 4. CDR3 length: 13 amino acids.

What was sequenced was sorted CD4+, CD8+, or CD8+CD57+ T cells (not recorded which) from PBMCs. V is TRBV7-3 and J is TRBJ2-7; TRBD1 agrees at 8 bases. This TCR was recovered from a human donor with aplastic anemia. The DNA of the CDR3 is TGTGCCAGCAGCTTACAGGGGGCGCGGGAGCAGTACTTC. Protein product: CASSLQGAREQYF.